The present entry profiles one TCR beta chain with its context. No antigen is known for it. The germline CDR1 and CDR2 sequences are MNHEY and SVGAGI. CDR3 length: 12 residues. The ends were cut back, 6 bases at V and 6 bases at J, with 11 bases in the middle. This sample is drawn from a study of T cell responses to AZD1222 COVID-19 vaccine. The repertoire was sequenced with immunoSEQ multiplex PCR; TCRdb's copy has only in-frame clones and lacks some. Counted here are about 8,000 clones, around nine tenths occurring once; the ten biggest clones make up less than 9.5%. General study findings and limits: Spike-wide coverage was observed for vaccine-associated CD4 TCRs, with dominant responses at 160-218 and 743-854. Within unmutated variant regions lay the reported targets of nearly half of spike-specific TCRs. Clonal diversity was possibly underestimated, and the donors were mostly white British, with more females.

The source material was peripheral blood, sampled 28 days after the second AZD1222 dose. The rearrangement links TRBV6-5 to TRBJ1-2; D not resolved. The sequence derives from an adult who received the AZD1222 COVID-19 vaccine. CDR3 region: CASSQKTNGYTF. In DNA form, the CDR3 reads TGTGCCAGCAGCCAAAAAACCAATGGCTACACCTTC.